Below, 27 T cell receptor beta chains from the same sample are listed, as sequenced in a study of T cells after yellow fever vaccination. A single record per CDR3 protein comes from TCRdb applying MiXCR to the 5' RACE reads. The sample includes 500,000 to 650,000 distinct CDR3 sequences, 9% to 15% seen only once; the top ten take approximately 15%. The specimen was PBMCs, collected on the day of the yellow fever booster vaccination. The receptors shown here come from a man in his thirties or forties who received the YFV17D yellow fever vaccine.

This clonotype was recorded many times. V gene TRBV5-1 combines with J gene TRBJ2-2; 13 positions agree with TRBD2. The CDR3 covers 18 residues. The junction had 6 bases not matched to a gene; V was cut back by 1 base and J by 3 bases. The germline gives CDR1 SGHRS, CDR2 YFSETQ. The DNA of the CDR3 is TGCGCCAGCAGCTTGACCGGGACTAGCGGGACTGACACCGGGGAGCTGTTTTTT. The encoded protein is CASSLTGTSGTDTGELFF. Variable domain in full (rest from reference TRBV5-1 and TRBJ2-2): KAGVTQTPRYLIKTRGQQVTLSCSPISGHRSVSWYQQTPGQGLQFLFEYFSETQRNKGNFPGRFSGRQFSNSRSEMNVSTLELGDSALYLCASSLTGTSGTDTGELFFGEGSRLTVL.

This clonotype was observed a few times. This chain connects TRBV7-6 to TRBJ2-1; TRBD2 is a possible D gene (5 bases). CDR1 and CDR2 (germline): SGHVS, FNYEAQ. V dropped 5 bases and J dropped 3 bases, with 17 bases sitting between them. This CDR3 spans 16 amino acids. This CDR3 is CASSPRAGLNYNEQFF. CDR3 nucleotides: TGTGCCAGCAGCCCGCGTGCAGGACTCAACTACAATGAGCAGTTCTTC.

This chain uses TRBV15 with TRBJ2-3, with D possibly being TRBD2 (5 bases). CDR1 and CDR2 from the germline V gene are LNHNV and YYDKDF (reference sequence). Trimming removed 0 bases at V and 0 bases at J, with 13 bases between. The CDR3 has 17 amino acids. The CDR3 DNA sequence: TGTGCCACCAGCAGAGAAGGATTGCTAGCTAGCACAGATACGCAGTATTTT. This gives the protein CATSREGLLASTDTQYF.

The V call is TRBV30, the J call TRBJ2-7; no definite D call. In germline, CDR1 is GTSNPN, CDR2 SVGIG (reference sequence). V was pared by 3 bases and J by 2 bases, with 8 bases between. This CDR3 region has 12 residues. CDR3 in DNA: TGTGCCTGGAGCCCCATAGCCTACGAGCAGTACTTC. Translation gives CAWSPIAYEQYF.

The V call is TRBV5-1, the J call TRBJ2-7; weak D call: TRBD2 (5 bases). Germline V gene sequence: CDR1 SGHRS, CDR2 YFSETQ. The CDR3 length is 15 residues. The V and J ends lost 3 bases and 3 bases respectively, with 16 bases between them. This CDR3 is CASSSEGTPYYEQYF. The CDR3 DNA is TGCGCCAGCAGCTCCGAGGGTACTCCCTACTACGAGCAGTACTTC.

The gene calls are TRBV20-1 and TRBJ2-2; 12 nucleotides line up with TRBD2. V trimming: 3 bases; J trimming: 4 bases; junction bases outside the gene matches: 9. The V gene's germline CDR1 is DFQATT and CDR2 SNEGSKA (reference sequence). This CDR3 region has 17 residues. CDR3 protein: CSARTSGSYWGTGELFF. The CDR3 DNA reads TGCAGTGCTAGGACTAGCGGGAGCTACTGGGGCACCGGGGAGCTGTTTTTT.

This clonotype was counted between two and nine times. V is TRBV19 and J is TRBJ1-5; D ambiguous. V was cut by 7 bases and J by 3 bases, with 19 bases left in between. Germline CDR1 reads LNHDA; CDR2 reads SQIVND (reference sequence). The CDR3 contains 16 residues. The CDR3 region is CASKFPGSGDNQPQHF. CDR3 in DNA: TGTGCCAGTAAGTTCCCGGGGTCGGGTGACAATCAGCCCCAGCATTTT.

This clonotype was observed a few times. V and J are TRBV2 and TRBJ1-4; tentatively, D is TRBD1 (6 bases). V was pared by 4 bases and J by 12 bases, with 12 bases between. Germline-derived CDR1 and CDR2 are SNHLY and FYNNEI. There are 12 residues in the CDR3. The CDR3 DNA reads as TGTGCCAGCAGTGCGGCAGGGGAAGAACTGTTTTTT. This codes for CASSAAGEELFF.

This clonotype showed up just a few times. J is TRBJ2-2 and V is TRBV12-3 or TRBV12-4, with TRBD1 as a possible D gene (5 bases). Trimming removed 3 bases from V and 6 bases from J, with 8 bases in between. CDR3 size: 13 residues. In DNA form, the CDR3 reads TGTGCCAGCAGTTTCAGGGCGGCCGGGGAGCTGTTTTTT. It codes for CASSFRAAGELFF.

This clonotype has ten or more counts. The J gene is TRBJ2-5, the V gene TRBV4-2, with TRBD1 matching 9 bases. V was clipped by 4 bases and J by 5 bases; unmatched bases: 8. The germline V gene encodes CDR1 LGHNA and CDR2 YNFKEQ. This CDR3 is built from 15 residues. CDR3 sequence reads: CASSPGTGSMETQYF. The CDR3 DNA sequence: TGTGCCAGCAGCCCCGGGACAGGGTCAATGGAGACCCAGTACTTC.

The CDR3, as DNA: TGTGCCAGCAGTTTTAAGACAGGGGGCTTTAATACTTTCTCCTACGAGCAGTACTTC. As protein: CASSFKTGGFNTFSYEQYF. This chain links TRBV6-5 with TRBJ2-7; 10 bases fit TRBD1. Germline CDR1 MNHEY, CDR2 SVGAGI. The CDR3 consists of 19 residues. J lost 0 bases, V lost 4 bases, and 15 bases had no gene match.

The chain employs TRBV6-1 and TRBJ2-5, with 7 bases fitting TRBD1. CDR1 MNHNS and CDR2 SASEGT come from the germline V gene. The junction had 18 bases not matched to a gene; V was cut back by 7 bases and J by 1 base. This CDR3 comprises 18 residues. The CDR3 spells CASTPSETKDRVQETQYF. In DNA form, the CDR3 reads TGTGCCAGCACCCCATCCGAAACTAAAGACAGGGTCCAAGAGACCCAGTACTTC.

The table lists this clonotype with a few counts. The genes are TRBV29-1 and TRBJ2-7; no clear D. Looked up from germline, CDR1 is SQVTM and CDR2 is ANQGSEA. CDR3 length: 12 amino acids. Trimming stripped 4 bases from V and 5 bases from J, with 12 bases between. DNA of the CDR3: TGCAGCGTTGCCTCCAGTTTGGACGAGCAGTACTTC. This codes for CSVASSLDEQYF.

V and J are TRBV24-1 and TRBJ2-1; 13 positions agree with TRBD2. J was trimmed by 7 bases and V by 4 bases; bases with no gene match: 6. The CDR3 is 16 residues long. Looked up from germline, CDR1 is KGHDR and CDR2 is SFDVKD. The CDR3 loop is CATSEAGTSGTNEQFF. CDR3 nucleotides: TGTGCCACCAGTGAAGCCGGGACTAGCGGGACTAATGAGCAGTTCTTC.

This clonotype was seen only a few times. This chain connects TRBV5-1 to TRBJ2-3, with D possibly matching TRBD2 (5 bases). This CDR3 spans 12 amino acids. With 3 bases removed from V and 6 bases from J, the gap between germline ends came to 8 bases. CDR1 and CDR2 from the germline V gene are SGHRS and YFSETQ. This CDR3 is CASSSTKDTQYF. The CDR3, as DNA: TGCGCCAGCAGCTCGACTAAGGATACGCAGTATTTT. The entire variable domain, with the rest obtained from reference TRBV5-1 and TRBJ2-3, is as follows: KAGVTQTPRYLIKTRGQQVTLSCSPISGHRSVSWYQQTPGQGLQFLFEYFSETQRNKGNFPGRFSGRQFSNSRSEMNVSTLELGDSALYLCASSSTKDTQYFGPGTRLTVL.

J is TRBJ1-2 and V is TRBV29-1, with D hard to call. Germline CDR1 SQVTM, CDR2 ANQGSEA. The CDR3 is 12 residues long. The DNA of the CDR3 is TGCAGTGCCCTCGGAGCGTCTCGGGGCTACACCTTC. It is translated as CSALGASRGYTF.

The chain employs TRBV12-3 or TRBV12-4 and TRBJ1-5; the D gene is possibly TRBD1 (5 bases). The CDR3 covers 14 residues. V shed 6 bases and J shed 10 bases, with 19 bases lying between them. The CDR3 is CASRLGPHRGPQHF. The CDR3 region has the DNA TGTGCCAGCAGATTGGGACCCCACCGAGGCCCCCAGCATTTT.

This clonotype was observed a few times. The genes are TRBV20-1 and TRBJ2-5, with a possible D match to TRBD1 (6 bases). The ends were cut back, 3 bases at V and 2 bases at J, with 13 bases in the middle. Germline CDR1 is DFQATT and CDR2 is SNEGSKA (reference sequence). CDR3 size: 14 residues. For the CDR3, the DNA is TGCAGTGCTAGCCGGGACATTCAACAAGAGACCCAGTACTTC. This codes for CSASRDIQQETQYF.

This clonotype came up a few times. V gene TRBV14 combines with J gene TRBJ2-7; no definite D call. This CDR3 spans 15 amino acids. Germline V gene lookup returns CDR1 SGHDN and CDR2 FVKESK. Between the trimmed V and J ends, which lost 0 bases and 6 bases, there was a span of 15 bases. CDR3 loop: CASSQDGVTRSEQYF. In DNA, the CDR3 is TGTGCCAGCAGCCAAGACGGCGTAACGAGAAGCGAGCAGTACTTC.

This clonotype was counted ten times or more. V gene TRBV12-3 or TRBV12-4 combines with J gene TRBJ2-5, with D tentatively TRBD1 or TRBD2 (6 bases each). Trimming removed 2 bases from V and 4 bases from J, with 11 bases in between. CDR3 length: 14 residues. For the CDR3, the DNA is TGTGCCAGCAGTTTATGGGGGGCGGGAGAGACCCAGTACTTC. Amino acid sequence: CASSLWGAGETQYF.

The chain employs TRBV4-3 and TRBJ2-1; TRBD1 agrees at 11 bases. The length of the CDR3 is 15 residues. Unmatched junction bases numbered 5, after V lost 6 bases and J lost 4 bases. Germline values: CDR1 LGHNA, CDR2 YSLEER. In DNA, the CDR3 is TGCGCCAGCAGTTTCGGGACAGGGGGTTACAATGAGCAGTTCTTC. It is translated as CASSFGTGGYNEQFF.

This clonotype has a handful of counts. The V call is TRBV20-1, the J call TRBJ2-4, with D perhaps matching TRBD1 or TRBD2 (7 bases each). V was clipped by 1 base and J by 8 bases, with 18 bases between them. The CDR3 covers 15 residues. Per the germline V gene, CDR1 is DFQATT and CDR2 is SNEGSKA (reference sequence). The CDR3 is CSARVGGGGDYIQYF. The CDR3 nucleotides read TGCAGTGCTAGAGTGGGGGGAGGGGGCGATTACATTCAGTACTTC.

V is TRBV4-3 and J is TRBJ2-1; TRBD1 matches 7 bases. Germline V gene lookup returns CDR1 LGHNA and CDR2 YSLEER. V lost 3 bases to trimming and J lost 7 bases; unmatched junction nucleotides: 6. The CDR3 consists of 14 residues. Here the CDR3 reads CASSQTGLGNEQFF. In DNA form, the CDR3 reads TGCGCCAGCAGCCAGACAGGGTTAGGGAATGAGCAGTTCTTC.

This clonotype was counted between two and nine times. The V gene is TRBV15, the J gene TRBJ2-1, with D perhaps TRBD2 (6 bases). The germline V gene encodes CDR1 LNHNV and CDR2 YYDKDF (reference sequence). Trimming left V 5 bases short and J 8 bases short, with 16 bases between. The CDR3 is 14 residues long. Here the CDR3 DNA reads TGTGCCACCAGCTCCTCGGGAGCGGATTATGAGCAGTTCTTC. Residues: CATSSSGADYEQFF.

Only a few counts were recorded for this clonotype. The gene calls are TRBV7-2 and TRBJ2-1; 13 bases are a match to TRBD2. CDR3 size: 15 residues. V lost 7 bases to trimming and J lost 8 bases; unmatched junction nucleotides: 8. The germline V gene has CDR1 SGHTA and CDR2 FQGNSA. CDR3 in amino acids: CASTPLAGGTDEQFF. The CDR3 nucleotides read TGTGCCAGCACCCCACTAGCGGGAGGGACGGATGAGCAGTTCTTC.

The genes are TRBV2 and TRBJ2-7; D unclear. The CDR3 sequence is 13 residues long. The ends were cut back, 6 bases at V and 9 bases at J, with 18 bases in the middle. Germline V gene sequence: CDR1 SNHLY, CDR2 FYNNEI. CDR3 protein: CASSGEVSTAQYF. The CDR3 nucleotides are TGTGCCAGCAGCGGAGAGGTATCTACTGCGCAGTACTTC.

For the CDR3, the DNA is TGTGCCACCAGCAGTGAGGGGACTAGCGTCTTCGGGGATGAGCAGTTCTTC. It yields the protein CATSSEGTSVFGDEQFF. J is TRBJ2-1 and V is TRBV15, with 10 bases matching TRBD2. The CDR3 consists of 17 residues. Germline CDR1 and CDR2: LNHNV and YYDKDF (reference sequence). Trimming took 3 bases from V and 8 from J; bases not matched to a gene: 13.